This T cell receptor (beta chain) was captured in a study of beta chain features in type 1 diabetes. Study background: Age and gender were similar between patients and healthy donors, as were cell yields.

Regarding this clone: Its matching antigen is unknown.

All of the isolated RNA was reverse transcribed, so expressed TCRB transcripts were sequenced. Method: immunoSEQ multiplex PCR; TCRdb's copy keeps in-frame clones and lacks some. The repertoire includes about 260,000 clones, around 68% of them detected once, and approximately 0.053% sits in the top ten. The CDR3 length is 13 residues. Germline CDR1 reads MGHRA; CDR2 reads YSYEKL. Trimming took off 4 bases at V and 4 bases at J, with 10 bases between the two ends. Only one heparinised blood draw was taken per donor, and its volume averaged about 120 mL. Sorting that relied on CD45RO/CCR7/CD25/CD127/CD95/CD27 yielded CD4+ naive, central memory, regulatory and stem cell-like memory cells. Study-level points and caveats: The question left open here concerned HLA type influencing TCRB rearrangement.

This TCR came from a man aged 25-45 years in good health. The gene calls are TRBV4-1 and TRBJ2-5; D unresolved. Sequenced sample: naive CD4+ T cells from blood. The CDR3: CASSLRQAETQYF. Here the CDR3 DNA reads TGCGCCAGCAGCCTCCGCCAGGCAGAGACCCAGTACTTC.